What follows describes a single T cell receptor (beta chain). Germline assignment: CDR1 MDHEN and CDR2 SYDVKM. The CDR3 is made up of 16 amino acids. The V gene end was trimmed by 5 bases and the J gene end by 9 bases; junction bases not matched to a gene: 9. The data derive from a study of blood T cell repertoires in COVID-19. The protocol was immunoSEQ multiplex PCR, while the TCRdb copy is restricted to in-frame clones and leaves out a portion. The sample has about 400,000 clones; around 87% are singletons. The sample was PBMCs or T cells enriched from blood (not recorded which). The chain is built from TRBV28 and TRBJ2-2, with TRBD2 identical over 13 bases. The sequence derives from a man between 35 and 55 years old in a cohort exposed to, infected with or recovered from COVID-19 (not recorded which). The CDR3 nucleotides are TGTGCCAGCAGTAGACCCGGACTAGCGGGAGTGTGGGAGCTGTTTTTT. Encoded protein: CASSRPGLAGVWELFF. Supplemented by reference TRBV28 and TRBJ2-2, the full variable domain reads DVKVTQSSRYLVKRTGEKVFLECVQDMDHENMFWYRQDPGLGLRLIYFSYDVKMKEKGDIPEGYSVSREKKERFSLILESASTNQTSMYLCASSRPGLAGVWELFFGEGSRLTVL.